This T cell receptor beta chain is drawn from a study of shared clonotypes between healthy human individuals. In the original analysis: With immunoSEQ giving junction-only sequences and no quality scores, filtering differed. Some clones are missing from TCRdb's copy, which holds only in-frame ones; the method was immunoSEQ multiplex PCR. The V and J calls and the clone size are those of that table, but D and trimming were determined from the DNA. The sample contains approximately 530,000 clones, 95% to 96% of which appear only once. The CDR3 covers 13 residues. Germline CDR1 MDHEN, CDR2 SYDVKM. Trimming left V 5 bases short and J 6 bases short, with 14 bases between.

Sample: naive CD4+ T cells sorted from blood. Subset specified: CD45RA+ positively selected. This TCR derives from a woman aged 25 to 39 in good health. The chain joins TRBV28 to TRBJ2-7, with D possibly matching TRBD1 (6 bases). CDR3 in DNA: TGTGCCAGCAGTCCAACAGGGCCGGGCGAGCAGTACTTC. This codes for CASSPTGPGEQYF.